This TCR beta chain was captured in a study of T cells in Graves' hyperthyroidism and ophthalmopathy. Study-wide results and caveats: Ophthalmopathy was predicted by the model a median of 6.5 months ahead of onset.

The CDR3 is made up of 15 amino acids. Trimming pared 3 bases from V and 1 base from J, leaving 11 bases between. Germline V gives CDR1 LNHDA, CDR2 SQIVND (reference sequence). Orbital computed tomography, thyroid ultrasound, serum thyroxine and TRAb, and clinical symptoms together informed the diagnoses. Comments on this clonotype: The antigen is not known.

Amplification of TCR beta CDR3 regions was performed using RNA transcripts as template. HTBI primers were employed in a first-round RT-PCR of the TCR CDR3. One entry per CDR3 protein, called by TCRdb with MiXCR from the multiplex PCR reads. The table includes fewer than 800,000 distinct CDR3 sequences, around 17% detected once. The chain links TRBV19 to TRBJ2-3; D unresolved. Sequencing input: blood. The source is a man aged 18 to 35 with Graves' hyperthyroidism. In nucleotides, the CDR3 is TGTGCCAGTAGTATTGCCGGACGGGGCACAGATACGCAGTATTTT. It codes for CASSIAGRGTDTQYF.